Each of the 4 T cell receptor beta chains below was sequenced from the same sample in a study of patients and donors after allogeneic stem cell transplantation. TCRdb called the RT-PCR reads again in MiXCR, with one record for every CDR3 protein. The table has 150,000 to 200,000 distinct CDR3 sequences, 25% to 35% seen once. Sequencing was done on a sample of blood, either unsorted or a sorted T cell fraction (not recorded which). Source of these receptors: a human donor who was either an allogeneic HSCT recipient or a stem cell or donor lymphocyte infusion donor (not recorded which). It is not recorded whose cells these are; they may come from a transplant donor.

This clonotype was seen more than once but under ten times. This chain joins TRBV5-1 and TRBJ2-6; no definite D call. The CDR3 extends over 16 amino acids. The germline CDR1 and CDR2 sequences are SGHRS and YFSETQ. Trimming took off 6 bases at V and 0 bases at J, with 13 bases between the two ends. CDR3 residues: CASNDPGRSGANVLTF. The CDR3 DNA reads as TGCGCCAGCAATGATCCCGGGCGCTCTGGGGCCAACGTCCTGACTTTC.

Here the CDR3 DNA reads TGCGCCAGCAGCCACTCGGACAGGGGGACTATCAATGAGCAGTTCTTC. Translating gives CASSHSDRGTINEQFF. The J gene is TRBJ2-1, the V gene TRBV4-3; 10 nucleotides align to TRBD1. CDR3 length: 16 amino acids. After removal of 3 bases from V and 6 bases from J, the junction contained 8 bases not matched to a gene. CDR1 and CDR2 from the germline V gene are LGHNA and YSLEER.

The chain is built from TRBV7-6 and TRBJ2-3; the D gene is possibly TRBD1 (6 bases). V was trimmed by 5 bases and J by 4 bases, leaving 13 bases between them. This CDR3 spans 14 amino acids. Germline CDR1 and CDR2: SGHVS and FNYEAQ. The CDR3 loop is CASSRTGYADTQYF. The CDR3, as DNA: TGTGCCAGCAGCAGAACAGGGTACGCAGATACGCAGTATTTT.

The rearrangement links TRBV7-2 to TRBJ2-3; the D call may be TRBD1 or TRBD2 (5 bases each). With 8 bases removed from V and 4 bases from J, the gap between germline ends came to 16 bases. Per the germline V gene, CDR1 is SGHTA and CDR2 is FQGNSA. The CDR3 runs to 14 residues. The CDR3 DNA reads as TGTGCCAGCGGGCAACAGGTGGGACCAGATACGCAGTATTTT. This codes for CASGQQVGPDTQYF.